Described below is a single T cell receptor (beta chain) sequence and its context. No cognate antigen has been identified for it. No much larger clone exists at a distance of one base, and base qualities are not known. The data were obtained in a study of immune evolution from preneoplasia to lung adenocarcinoma (dated by TCRdb to the early 2020s). Describing the broader study: HLA loss of heterozygosity was found in about 6.7% of AIS, 15% of MIA and 33% of ADC lesions, and in no AAH lesions. Immune contexture across lung adenocarcinoma precursors and invasive adenocarcinoma was profiled using immune gene expression, TCR sequencing and multiplex immunofluorescence. Resected precursor lesions (AAH, AIS, MIA) and invasive adenocarcinomas were each compared against paired morphologically normal lung tissue. Sample size was determined by specimen availability and not by a prior power calculation. Whole exome sequencing and methylation data from the same cohort of nodules were integrated with the immune data. The overall cohort comprised 45 to 55 patients with pulmonary nodules who underwent surgical resection. The TCR sequencing data were obtained from about 51 patients. According to the study, over a hundred samples went through TCR sequencing. Class I HLA alleles were inferred from exome data with POLYSOLVER, and allele-specific HLA loss was detected with LOHHLA.

The immunoSEQ hsTCRbeta Kit was used to sequence TCR beta CDR3 regions from DNA. In the source study's methods: TCR sequencing data were analysed with the ImmunoSEQ Analyzer. T cell clonality was defined as 1 minus Pielou's evenness, calculated on productive rearrangements. T cell diversity was measured with the inverse Simpson index on productive templates. T cell density was defined as TCR beta template counts normalized to usable DNA, with usable DNA estimated by amplification and sequencing of housekeeping genes. Two-sided Kruskal-Wallis tests were used to compare TCR metrics between histologic stages. TCRdb's version of the immuneACCESS table is confined to in-frame rearrangements and falls short of the full clone set. An unresolved V gene accounts for under half of the shortfall where checked; the remainder is of unknown origin. The V and J calls and the clone size are those of that table, but D and trimming were determined from the DNA. A total of 5,900 or so clones appear in this sample, around 80% of them only once. In total, the top ten clones hold 7.5% to 9.5% of the sample.

The patients had resection in Japan or China between the mid-2010s and the late 2010s. Two lung cancer pathologists independently confirmed the histologic diagnosis of each case on H&E slides. For nucleic acid extraction, premalignant or tumor cells were enriched by macro-dissection following pathologic assessment. FFPE tissue was used for DNA isolation with the AllPrep DNA/RNA FFPE Kit. V and J are trimmed by 6 bases and 3 bases, and the gene matches miss 5 bases of the junction. CDR1 and CDR2, per the germline V gene, are MGHDK and SYGVNS. The CDR3, from cysteine to phenylalanine, totals 13 residues. The sequence is cut down to CDR3 DNA, 39 bases in frame from base 1. The investigation overall reported the following: Findings were based on association rather than direct causation; larger cohorts with long-term follow-up and longitudinal biopsies were deemed needed. Top T cell clone frequencies were highest in normal lung and appeared to decrease progressively from AAH through AIS, MIA and invasive adenocarcinoma. The highest clonality was observed in normal lung, whereas higher T cell density and diversity but lower clonality appeared to be present in later-stage lesions. The highest T cell clonality was observed in KRAS-mutant nodules compared with EGFR-mutant or double wild-type lesions. All patients were from Japan and China, so applicability to Western populations was uncertain.

The clonotype comes from a person aged 60 to 80 with lung adenocarcinoma. The receptor chain draws on TRBV25-1 and TRBJ2-7; the junction holds 7 bases that match TRBD1. Sequencing was carried out using FFPE minimally invasive lung adenocarcinoma tissue. Read against the paper, the sample's cell subset or site label means: micro-invasive lung adenocarcinoma (MIA). The CDR3 protein: CASRKTGNYEQYF. The nucleotides are TGTGCCAGCAGAAAGACAGGGAACTACGAGCAGTACTTC.